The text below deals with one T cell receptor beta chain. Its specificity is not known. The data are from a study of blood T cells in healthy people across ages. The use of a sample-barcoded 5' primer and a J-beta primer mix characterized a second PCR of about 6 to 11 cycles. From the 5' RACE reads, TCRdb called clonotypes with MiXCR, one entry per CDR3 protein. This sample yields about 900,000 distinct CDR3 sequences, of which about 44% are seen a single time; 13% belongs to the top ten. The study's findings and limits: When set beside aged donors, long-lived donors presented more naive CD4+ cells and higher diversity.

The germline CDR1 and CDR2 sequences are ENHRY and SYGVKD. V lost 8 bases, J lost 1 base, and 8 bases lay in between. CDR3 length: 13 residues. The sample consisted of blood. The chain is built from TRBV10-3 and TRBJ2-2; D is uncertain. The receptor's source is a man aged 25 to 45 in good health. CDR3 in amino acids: CAIGSGNTGELFF. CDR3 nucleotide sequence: TGTGCCATCGGTTCTGGGAACACCGGGGAGCTGTTTTTT.